What follows are 21 T cell receptor beta chains derived from one specimen sequenced in a study of Ad26.COV2.S vaccination and SARS-CoV-2 variants. Method: immunoSEQ multiplex PCR; TCRdb's copy keeps in-frame clones and lacks some. The sample carries about 330,000 clones, 90% recorded once. Indicated treatment: approximately 18 received Ad26.COV2.S at low or high dose, single or two shots; several received placebo; per-sample allocation not given. Specimens were obtained on day 63 following the first vaccine or placebo injection. The material was peripheral blood, obtained in a trial of Ad26.COV2.S vaccine versus placebo. The receptors here all came from a person aged 18 to 59 who received the Ad26.COV2.S COVID-19 vaccine or a placebo.

The chain joins TRBV10-3 to TRBJ2-1; perhaps TRBD2 as D (6 bases). The CDR3 covers 14 residues. V shed 8 bases and J shed 4 bases, with 15 bases lying between them. Germline-derived CDR1 and CDR2 are ENHRY and SYGVKD. CDR3 nucleotide sequence: TGTGCCATCTCTGGGGCTAGCGCGTACAATGAGCAGTTCTTC. Protein sequence: CAISGASAYNEQFF.

The V gene is TRBV2, the J gene TRBJ2-3; TRBD1 agrees at 7 bases. Germline lookup yields CDR1 SNHLY and CDR2 FYNNEI. Trimming took 6 bases from V and 9 from J; bases not matched to a gene: 6. The CDR3 consists of 12 residues. Here the CDR3 reads CASRYTGETQYF. In DNA form, the CDR3 reads TGTGCCAGCAGGTACACAGGGGAGACGCAGTATTTT.

This clone has a single count. The chain carries TRBV10-2 and TRBJ1-1; D remains ambiguous. With 0 bases removed from V and 1 base from J, the gap between germline ends came to 3 bases. This CDR3 has 13 residues. Germline loops: CDR1 WSHSY, CDR2 SAAADI. The CDR3 here is CASSESQNTEAFF. Here the CDR3 DNA reads TGCGCCAGCAGTGAGTCACAGAACACTGAAGCTTTCTTT.

This clone was recorded a few times. The V gene is TRBV14, the J gene TRBJ1-1, with D possibly matching TRBD1 (6 bases). The ends were cut back, 4 bases at V and 0 bases at J, with 9 bases in the middle. The CDR3 length is 14 residues. Germline V gene sequence: CDR1 SGHDN, CDR2 FVKESK. The CDR3 coding sequence is TGTGCCAGCAGCCCTGGACAGCTGAACACTGAAGCTTTCTTT. The encoded protein is CASSPGQLNTEAFF.

This clone was recorded once. The CDR3 sequence: CASSQEDRRTEAFF. The CDR3 nucleotides are TGCGCCAGCAGCCAAGAAGACAGGAGGACTGAAGCTTTCTTT. The chain has TRBV4-1 and TRBJ1-1; weak D call: TRBD1 (6 bases). Germline loops: CDR1 MGHRA, CDR2 YSYEKL. The CDR3 runs 14 residues. Trimming took off 0 bases at V and 5 bases at J, with 10 bases between the two ends.

The V call is TRBV10-3, the J call TRBJ2-2; D gene unclear. Trimming pared 6 bases from V and 1 base from J, leaving 12 bases between. This CDR3 is built from 15 residues. Germline CDR1 and CDR2: ENHRY and SYGVKD. The CDR3 here is CAISDFNKNTGELFF. CDR3 coding DNA: TGTGCCATCAGCGACTTCAACAAGAACACCGGGGAGCTGTTTTTT.

The rearrangement joins TRBV4-2 to TRBJ2-3; no definite D call. CDR3 length: 14 amino acids. Germline-derived CDR1 and CDR2 are LGHNA and YNFKEQ. V was trimmed by 0 bases and J by 4 bases, leaving 8 bases between them. The DNA for the CDR3 is TGTGCCAGCAGCCAAGATTCCACACCAGATACGCAGTATTTT. Residues: CASSQDSTPDTQYF.

The rearrangement uses TRBV11-2 and TRBJ2-3, with D perhaps matching TRBD1 (6 bases). Trimming removed 5 bases from V and 0 bases from J, with 12 bases in between. The CDR3 length is 15 residues. Per germline, CDR1 SGHAT and CDR2 FQNNGV. As DNA, the CDR3 is TGTGCCAGCAGCCTCACGACAGGTAGCACAGATACGCAGTATTTT. Translated: CASSLTTGSTDTQYF.

The rearrangement links TRBV6-6 to TRBJ2-3, with D hard to call. CDR1 is MNHNY, CDR2 SVGAGI, per germline (reference sequence). Trimming shortened V by 0 bases and J by 5 bases, and 3 bases separated the two germline ends. The CDR3 has 12 amino acids. The CDR3 sequence is CASSYSGDTQYF. The DNA of the CDR3 is TGTGCCAGCAGTTACTCCGGAGATACGCAGTATTTT.

The J gene is TRBJ1-1, the V gene TRBV29-1, with D perhaps TRBD1 (5 bases). This CDR3 has 14 amino acids. From germline, CDR1 is SQVTM and CDR2 ANQGSEA. V lost 6 bases to trimming and J lost 5 bases, with 19 bases between them. The CDR3 loop is CSVAGTVGLTEAFF. CDR3 bases: TGCAGCGTGGCCGGGACGGTGGGTCTTACTGAAGCTTTCTTT.

The genes are TRBV6-5 and TRBJ2-7; possibly TRBD2 for D (7 bases). V was clipped by 9 bases and J by 1 base, with 16 bases between them. The CDR3 is 14 amino acids. The V gene's germline CDR1 is MNHEY and CDR2 SVGAGI. CDR3 coding DNA: TGTGCCAGTGGGGGGGGGCTCGGGTCCTACGAGCAGTACTTC. Protein: CASGGGLGSYEQYF.

The rearrangement joins TRBV5-6 to TRBJ1-6, with 7 bases aligning to TRBD1. The trim removed 4 bases at V and 5 bases at J, leaving 6 bases unmatched. Germline V gene lookup returns CDR1 SGHDT and CDR2 YYEEEE. This CDR3 region has 15 residues. CDR3 coding DNA: TGTGCCAGCAGCAGGGGGACAGTCGATAATTCACCCCTCCACTTT. The encoded protein is CASSRGTVDNSPLHF.

The gene calls are TRBV3-1 (or the pseudogene TRBV3-2) and TRBJ2-1, with D tentatively TRBD1 (5 bases). The V and J ends lost 2 bases and 8 bases respectively, with 13 bases between them. The V gene's germline CDR1 is LGHDT and CDR2 YNNKEL (reference sequence). The CDR3 is made up of 14 amino acids. The CDR3 loop reads CASSQRPPRDEQFF. The CDR3 DNA sequence: TGTGCCAGCAGCCAACGCCCTCCCAGGGATGAGCAGTTCTTC.

This clone was counted only a few times. The CDR3 DNA reads as TGTGCCTGGAGTGTAAACCTCACTCCGAGGAACTATGGCTACACCTTC. This gives the protein CAWSVNLTPRNYGYTF. The chain employs TRBV30 and TRBJ1-2; D is uncertain. The germline V gene encodes CDR1 GTSNPN and CDR2 SVGIG (reference sequence). The CDR3 has 16 amino acids. The V end was cut by 0 bases, the J end by 2 bases, with 16 bases between.

Only one count was recorded for this clone. The chain links TRBV18 to TRBJ2-7; possible D gene TRBD1, 5 bases. Germline V gene lookup returns CDR1 KGHSH and CDR2 LQKENI. The CDR3 is made up of 13 amino acids. The V end was cut by 3 bases, the J end by 5 bases, with 11 bases between. CDR3 coding DNA: TGTGCCAGCTCACCCCCAGCAGGGAACGAGCAGTACGTC. Translating gives CASSPPAGNEQYV.

The chain combines TRBV7-9 with TRBJ2-1; D unclear. In germline, CDR1 is SEHNR, CDR2 FQNEAQ (reference sequence). The germline V and J ends were trimmed by 3 bases and 8 bases, with 5 bases remaining between them. The CDR3 length is 11 residues. The CDR3: CASSFSDEQFF. The CDR3 nucleotides are TGTGCCAGCAGCTTCTCCGATGAGCAGTTCTTC. Full variable domain (missing parts from reference TRBV7-9 and TRBJ2-1): DTGVSQNPRHKITKRGQNVTFRCDPISEHNRLYWYRQTLGQGPEFLTYFQNEAQLEKSRLLSDRFSAERPKGSFSTLEIQRTEQGDSAMYLCASSFSDEQFFGPGTRLTVL.

The V call is TRBV11-3, the J call TRBJ2-2, with D hard to call. V was pared by 5 bases and J by 0 bases, with 13 bases between. From germline, CDR1 is SGHNT and CDR2 YENEEA. This CDR3 contains 16 residues. In DNA form, the CDR3 reads TGTGCCAGCAGCAATGGGCCCGCAGCGAACACCGGGGAGCTGTTTTTT. Amino acid sequence: CASSNGPAANTGELFF.

The V call is TRBV6-2 or TRBV6-3, the J call TRBJ2-7; 8 bases are a match to TRBD1. V shed 5 bases and J 0 bases; nucleotides not matched to a gene: 6. The CDR3 has 15 residues. Looked up from germline, CDR1 is MNHEY and CDR2 is SVGEGT. CDR3 sequence (DNA): TGTGCCAGCAGTCCCCGACAGGGGAGCTCCTACGAGCAGTACTTC. It encodes CASSPRQGSSYEQYF.

The chain combines TRBV7-2 with TRBJ2-3; D is unclear. The CDR3 length is 12 residues. V dropped 4 bases and J dropped 2 bases, with 4 bases sitting between them. Per the germline V gene, CDR1 is SGHTA and CDR2 is FQGNSA. The CDR3 protein is CASSSSTDTQYF. CDR3 DNA sequence: TGTGCCAGCAGCTCCTCCACAGATACGCAGTATTTT.

The chain has TRBV2 and TRBJ1-1; a weak D match, TRBD1 (5 bases). The CDR3 has 13 residues. Germline loops: CDR1 SNHLY, CDR2 FYNNEI. V lost 5 bases and J 5 bases, leaving 12 bases between the germline ends. CDR3 amino acids: CASSLRGLTEAFF. CDR3 nucleotide sequence: TGTGCCAGCAGTCTCCGGGGGTTGACTGAAGCTTTCTTT.

This clone was seen more than once but under ten times. The chain couples TRBV11-3 to TRBJ2-3, with 14 bases identical to TRBD2. The CDR3 covers 16 residues. Germline V gene data show CDR1 as SGHNT and CDR2 as YENEEA. Trimming removed 5 bases from V and 2 bases from J; junction bases left unmatched: 3. CDR3 sequence reads: CASSRTSGGFTDTQYF. The CDR3 DNA follows: TGTGCCAGCAGCCGGACTAGCGGGGGGTTCACAGATACGCAGTATTTT.